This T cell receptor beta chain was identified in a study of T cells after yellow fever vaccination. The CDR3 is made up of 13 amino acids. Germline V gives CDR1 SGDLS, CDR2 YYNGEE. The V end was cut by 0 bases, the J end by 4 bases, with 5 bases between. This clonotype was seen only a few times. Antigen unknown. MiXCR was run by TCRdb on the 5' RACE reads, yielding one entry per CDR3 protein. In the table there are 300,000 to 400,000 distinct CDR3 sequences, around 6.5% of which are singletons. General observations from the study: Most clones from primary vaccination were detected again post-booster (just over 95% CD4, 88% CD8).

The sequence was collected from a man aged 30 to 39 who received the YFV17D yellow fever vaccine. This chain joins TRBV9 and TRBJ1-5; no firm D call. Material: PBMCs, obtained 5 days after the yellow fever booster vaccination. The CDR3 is CASSVASNQPQHF. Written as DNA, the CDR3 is TGTGCCAGCAGCGTAGCATCTAATCAGCCCCAGCATTTT.